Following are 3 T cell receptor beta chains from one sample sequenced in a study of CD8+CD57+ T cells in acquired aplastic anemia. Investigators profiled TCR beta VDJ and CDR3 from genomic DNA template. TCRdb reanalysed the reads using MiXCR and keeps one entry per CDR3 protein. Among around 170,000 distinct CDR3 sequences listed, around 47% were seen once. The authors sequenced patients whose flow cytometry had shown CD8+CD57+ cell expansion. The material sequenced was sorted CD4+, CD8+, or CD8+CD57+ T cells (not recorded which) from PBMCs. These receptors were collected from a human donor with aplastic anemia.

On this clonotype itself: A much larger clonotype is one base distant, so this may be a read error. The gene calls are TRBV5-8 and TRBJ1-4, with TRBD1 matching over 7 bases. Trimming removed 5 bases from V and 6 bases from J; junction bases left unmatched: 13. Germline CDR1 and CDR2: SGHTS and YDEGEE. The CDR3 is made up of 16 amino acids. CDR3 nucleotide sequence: TGTGCCAGCAGATTAACCCCGGGACAGATGGATGAAAAACTGTTTTTT. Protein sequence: CASRLTPGQMDEKLFF.

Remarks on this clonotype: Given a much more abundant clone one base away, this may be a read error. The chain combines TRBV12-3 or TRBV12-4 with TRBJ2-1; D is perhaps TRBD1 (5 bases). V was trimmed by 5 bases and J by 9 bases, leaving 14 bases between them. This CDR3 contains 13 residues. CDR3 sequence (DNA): TGTGCCAGCAGTATTTTGCTTGACAGTGAGCAGTTCTTC. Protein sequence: CASSILLDSEQFF.

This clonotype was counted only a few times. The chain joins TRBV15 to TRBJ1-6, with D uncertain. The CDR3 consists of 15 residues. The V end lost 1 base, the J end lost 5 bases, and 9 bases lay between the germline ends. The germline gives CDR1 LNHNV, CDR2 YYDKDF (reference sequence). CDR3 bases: TGTGCCACCAGCAGAGCGGCAGGCGATAATTCACCCCTCCACTTT. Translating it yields CATSRAAGDNSPLHF.